This TCR beta chain was profiled in a study of blood T cell repertoires in COVID-19. This table comes from immunoSEQ multiplex PCR, and its TCRdb copy is limited to in-frame clones, with some not included. Among 300,000 to 350,000 clones listed, approximately 90% were seen once. The CDR3 covers 14 residues. Per the germline V gene, CDR1 is SGHRS and CDR2 is YFSETQ. Deletions cut 1 base from V and 4 bases from J, with 11 bases between. V is TRBV5-1 and J is TRBJ1-1, with a weak D call TRBD1 (6 bases). Sequencing input: peripheral blood. This receptor was taken from a woman in her 30s with COVID-19, enrolled during active disease. The CDR3 DNA sequence: TGCGCCAGCAGCTTGAGGGGGAGCGGCACTGAAGCTTTCTTT. Translating gives CASSLRGSGTEAFF. Full variable domain (remainder filled in from reference TRBV5-1 and TRBJ1-1): KAGVTQTPRYLIKTRGQQVTLSCSPISGHRSVSWYQQTPGQGLQFLFEYFSETQRNKGNFPGRFSGRQFSNSRSEMNVSTLELGDSALYLCASSLRGSGTEAFFGQGTRLTVV.